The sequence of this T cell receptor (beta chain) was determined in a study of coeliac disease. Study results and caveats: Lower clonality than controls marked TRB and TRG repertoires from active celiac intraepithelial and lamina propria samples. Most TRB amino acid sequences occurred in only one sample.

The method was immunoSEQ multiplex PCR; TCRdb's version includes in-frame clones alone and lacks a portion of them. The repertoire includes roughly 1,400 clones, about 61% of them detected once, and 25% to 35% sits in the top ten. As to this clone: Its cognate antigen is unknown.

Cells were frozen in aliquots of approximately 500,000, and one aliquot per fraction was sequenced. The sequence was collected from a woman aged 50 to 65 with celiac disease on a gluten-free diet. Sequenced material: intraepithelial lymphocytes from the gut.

CDR3 residues: CASSGGPGQGPRYNEQFF. CDR3 sequence (DNA): TGTGCCAGCAGTGGGGGCCCGGGACAGGGCCCACGTTACAATGAGCAGTTCTTC. The V gene is TRBV27, the J gene TRBJ2-1; 9 nucleotides agree with TRBD1. Per germline, CDR1 MNHEY and CDR2 SMNVEV (reference sequence). The CDR3 runs to 18 residues. The trim removed 5 bases at V and 4 bases at J, leaving 15 bases unmatched.